Listed below are T cell receptor beta chains from one sample, sequenced in a study of Graves' ophthalmopathy and Graves' hyperthyroidism. TCRdb analysed the multiplex PCR reads with MiXCR anew, one entry per CDR3 protein. The data contain over 650,000 distinct CDR3 sequences, over 40% of them seen just once; the ten biggest clones take up 2.5% to 3.5%. The sequenced sample consisted of peripheral blood. The source of these receptors is an adult man with Graves' ophthalmopathy. Each CDR3 is given with its conserved first and last residue. The order of the fields is V gene, CDR3 length, J gene, CDR3 protein.

v_call: TRBV20-1
cdr3_length: 13
j_call: TRBJ1-3
cdr3_aa: CSASFDSGNTIYF

v_call: TRBV7-9
cdr3_length: 15
j_call: TRBJ1-3
cdr3_aa: CASSLLQVSGNTIYF

v_call: TRBV4-1
cdr3_length: 16
j_call: TRBJ1-1
cdr3_aa: CASSQESRRKNTEAFF

v_call: TRBV14
cdr3_length: 14
j_call: TRBJ1-1
cdr3_aa: CASSQGQGLTEAFF

v_call: TRBV25-1
cdr3_length: 14
j_call: TRBJ2-3
cdr3_aa: CASSFFESTDTQYF

v_call: TRBV24-1
cdr3_length: 16
j_call: TRBJ1-5
cdr3_aa: CATSDSQSFSNQPQHF

v_call: TRBV20-1
cdr3_length: 14
j_call: TRBJ2-5
cdr3_aa: CSARVDPGGETQYF

v_call: TRBV7-6
cdr3_length: 16
j_call: TRBJ2-5
cdr3_aa: CASSKGGSGVGETQYF

v_call: TRBV19
cdr3_length: 14
j_call: TRBJ1-2
cdr3_aa: CAMSLGPSGYGYTF

v_call: TRBV4-2
cdr3_length: 16
j_call: TRBJ2-7
cdr3_aa: CASSQDLTSGSDEQYF

v_call: TRBV11-3
cdr3_length: 14
j_call: TRBJ2-2
cdr3_aa: CASTETHASGELFF

v_call: TRBV12-5
cdr3_length: 15
j_call: TRBJ2-6
cdr3_aa: CASAKGLAGANVLTF

v_call: TRBV29-1
cdr3_length: 12
j_call: TRBJ1-1
cdr3_aa: CSVMSGGTEAFF

v_call: TRBV20-1
cdr3_length: 16
j_call: TRBJ1-3
cdr3_aa: CSARDPQGESGNTIYF

v_call: TRBV2
cdr3_length: 14
j_call: TRBJ2-2
cdr3_aa: CASKEDTNTGELFF

v_call: TRBV25-1
cdr3_length: 14
j_call: TRBJ2-1
cdr3_aa: CASSEGTGLYEQFF

v_call: TRBV9
cdr3_length: 17
j_call: TRBJ2-5
cdr3_aa: CASSSSSGTLGGETQYF

v_call: TRBV10-3
cdr3_length: 14
j_call: TRBJ2-7
cdr3_aa: CASSPGRSTYEQYF

v_call: TRBV29-1
cdr3_length: 16
j_call: TRBJ2-5
cdr3_aa: CSVEERIAGEVETQYF

v_call: TRBV29-1
cdr3_length: 15
j_call: TRBJ2-6
cdr3_aa: CSVGTRNSGANVLTF

v_call: TRBV19
cdr3_length: 13
j_call: TRBJ1-2
cdr3_aa: CASRGTENYGYTF

v_call: TRBV29-1
cdr3_length: 10
j_call: TRBJ2-7
cdr3_aa: CSAGGYEQYF

v_call: TRBV10-3
cdr3_length: 17
j_call: TRBJ2-2
cdr3_aa: CASSYTTSGGHTGELFF

v_call: TRBV20-1
cdr3_length: 11
j_call: TRBJ1-1
cdr3_aa: CSARMNTEAFF

v_call: TRBV29-1
cdr3_length: 15
j_call: TRBJ2-7
cdr3_aa: CSVEDRGGATDEQYF

v_call: TRBV10-3
cdr3_length: 15
j_call: TRBJ1-1
cdr3_aa: CAISEPVVGNTEAFF

v_call: TRBV5-1
cdr3_length: 15
j_call: TRBJ2-5
cdr3_aa: CASSLFAGVVETQYF

v_call: TRBV29-1
cdr3_length: 13
j_call: TRBJ2-2
cdr3_aa: CSVGRGKAGELFF

v_call: TRBV10-3
cdr3_length: 13
j_call: TRBJ2-7
cdr3_aa: CASSTSNFDEQYF